Here is one T cell receptor (beta chain) with its context. No antigen is known for it. The data derive from a study of T cells in localized non-small cell lung cancer. Study-level findings and limits: Uninvolved adjacent lung showed peak T cell clonality, exceeding tumor. Turning up in adjacent lung were a median roughly 59 of the top 100 tumor clones. Sequencing covered just one tumor region, so heterogeneity cannot be ruled out.

Libraries were prepared by immunoSEQ multiplex PCR; TCRdb keeps only in-frame clonotypes and omits some of them. The sample has some 130,000 clones; 80% to 90% are singletons. This clonotype originated in a female donor of 60 years or more with stage I lung adenocarcinoma. The sample here was peripheral blood, taken before any cancer treatment.

The CDR3 DNA sequence: TGTGCCAGCAGCTTAGGCCGGACAGGTGTCTACGAGCAGTACTTC. This gives the protein CASSLGRTGVYEQYF. The V call is TRBV7-9, the J call TRBJ2-7; 7 bases fit TRBD1. CDR1 and CDR2 (germline): SEHNR, FQNEAQ (reference sequence). The CDR3 runs 15 residues. The V gene end was trimmed by 1 base and the J gene end by 3 bases; junction bases not matched to a gene: 6.